This T cell receptor (beta chain) was sequenced for a study of CD8 T cells in ankylosing spondylitis. Study conclusions and caveats: Enrichment of disease-linked clones was reportedly significant in matched ankylosing spondylitis synovial fluid. A TCR beta motif of roughly eight highly homologous variants appeared characteristic of ankylosing spondylitis blood.

The CDR3 contains 13 residues. From germline, CDR1 is LGHNA and CDR2 YSLEER. Trimming left V 0 bases short and J 5 bases short, with 7 bases between. This clonotype has only a few counts. Its matching antigen is unknown. Using quantitative 5'-RACE with molecular barcodes, the authors made TCR beta libraries. MiXCR, run by TCRdb on the 5' RACE reads, gives a single entry per CDR3 protein. This repertoire shows 250,000 to 300,000 distinct CDR3 sequences, 15% to 20% found once; its top ten account for about a third. Sequencing was performed on blood, either unsorted or a sorted T cell fraction (not recorded which). The chain uses TRBV4-3 and TRBJ2-5; D is perhaps TRBD1 (6 bases). This clonotype was sampled from a male donor with ankylosing spondylitis or in good health (not recorded which). The CDR3 is CASSQDQGETQYF. The DNA for the CDR3 is TGCGCCAGCAGCCAAGATCAGGGGGAGACCCAGTACTTC.